Below are 12 T cell receptor beta chains sequenced from a single sample in a study of blood T cell repertoires in COVID-19. Clones were sequenced by immunoSEQ multiplex PCR, and TCRdb holds only the in-frame ones, with some missing. The sample records about 190,000 clones, 60% to 80% being singletons. The specimen sequenced was PBMCs or T cells enriched from blood (not recorded which). These receptors all come from a woman aged 45-60 years who had recovered from COVID-19.

This clone was observed a handful of times. CDR3 nucleotides: TGTGCCAGCAGTGCGGGGGACTTTGCGTATGCCCCTCAGGAGAATGAGCAGTTCTTC. It yields the protein CASSAGDFAYAPQENEQFF. This chain joins TRBV6-1 and TRBJ2-1; D might be TRBD2 (6 bases). The CDR3 runs to 19 residues. Germline CDR1 MNHNS, CDR2 SASEGT. V lost 4 bases to trimming and J lost 7 bases, with 29 bases between them.

The V gene is TRBV19, the J gene TRBJ2-3, with 9 positions matching TRBD1. The CDR3 consists of 15 residues. Trimming removed 4 bases from V and 1 base from J; junction bases left unmatched: 3. The germline V gene encodes CDR1 LNHDA and CDR2 SQIVND (reference sequence). CDR3 loop: CASSTRDRGTDTQYF. In DNA, the CDR3 is TGTGCCAGTAGTACCCGGGACAGGGGCACAGATACGCAGTATTTT. The variable domain in full, with the rest retrieved from reference TRBV19 and TRBJ2-3, is DGGITQSPKYLFRKEGQNVTLSCEQNLNHDAMYWYRQDPGQGLRLIYYSQIVNDFQKGDIAEGYSVSREKKESFPLTVTSAQKNPTAFYLCASSTRDRGTDTQYFGPGTRLTVL.

The V call is TRBV18, the J call TRBJ2-4; the D gene is possibly TRBD2 (5 bases). The germline CDR1 and CDR2 sequences are KGHSH and LQKENI. The CDR3 runs to 15 residues. V was clipped by 0 bases and J by 7 bases, with 13 bases between them. CDR3 sequence (DNA): TGTGCCAGCTCACCACCGCGACGGGAAGGGAACATTCAGTACTTC. This gives the protein CASSPPRREGNIQYF.

In DNA, the CDR3 is TGCGCCAGCAGCTTTTTAGCGGGAGGGGACACCGGGGAGCTGTTTTTT. It specifies CASSFLAGGDTGELFF. The chain has TRBV5-1 and TRBJ2-2; 11 bases match TRBD2. This CDR3 contains 16 residues. V lost 2 bases to trimming and J lost 3 bases; unmatched junction nucleotides: 3. Germline CDR1 is SGHRS and CDR2 is YFSETQ. The whole variable domain, remainder taken from reference TRBV5-1 and TRBJ2-2, is KAGVTQTPRYLIKTRGQQVTLSCSPISGHRSVSWYQQTPGQGLQFLFEYFSETQRNKGNFPGRFSGRQFSNSRSEMNVSTLELGDSALYLCASSFLAGGDTGELFFGEGSRLTVL.

This clone was counted between two and nine times. The chain uses TRBV27 and TRBJ1-1; a possible D gene is TRBD1 (5 bases). This CDR3 is 13 amino acids long. Per the germline V gene, CDR1 is MNHEY and CDR2 is SMNVEV (reference sequence). Trimming pared 2 bases from V and 6 bases from J, leaving 10 bases between. DNA of the CDR3: TGTGCCAGCAGTTTACAGGGTGCGGCTGAAGCTTTCTTT. This codes for CASSLQGAAEAFF.

The chain combines TRBV11-3 with TRBJ1-1; a possible D gene is TRBD1 (6 bases). This CDR3 comprises 12 residues. Between the trimmed V and J ends, which lost 8 bases and 1 base, there was a span of 8 bases. Per germline, CDR1 SGHNT and CDR2 YENEEA. Written as DNA, the CDR3 is TGTGCCAGCCAGGGACAGAACACTGAAGCTTTCTTT. Translation: CASQGQNTEAFF. Combining the CDR3 with reference TRBV11-3 and TRBJ1-1 gives the whole variable domain EAGVVQSPRYKIIEKKQPVAFWCNPISGHNTLYWYLQNLGQGPELLIRYENEEAVDDSQLPKDRFSAERLKGVDSTLKIQPAELGDSAVYLCASQGQNTEAFFGQGTRLTVV.

The chain joins TRBV28 to TRBJ2-1, with D perhaps matching TRBD2 (6 bases). Germline loops: CDR1 MDHEN, CDR2 SYDVKM. Trimming took 4 bases from V and 14 from J, leaving 18 bases between them. The CDR3 length is 13 residues. Written as DNA, the CDR3 is TGTGCCAGCAGTTCTTATGGAGGCGGAGGGAAGTTCTTC. Translating gives CASSSYGGGGKFF.

The CDR3 DNA is TGTGCCAGTAGCCCGAGCGGGTTGGGGTACGAGCAGTACTTC. As protein: CASSPSGLGYEQYF. The rearrangement uses TRBV19 and TRBJ2-7, with a tentative D call TRBD2 (6 bases). Germline V gene sequence: CDR1 LNHDA, CDR2 SQIVND (reference sequence). The CDR3 loop spans 14 amino acids. Trimming removed 6 bases at V and 4 bases at J, with 16 bases between.

The rearrangement joins TRBV10-2 to TRBJ1-2; D is ambiguous. Germline CDR1 WSHSY, CDR2 SAAADI. The V end lost 2 bases, the J end lost 5 bases, and 9 bases lay between the germline ends. The CDR3 contains 13 residues. The CDR3: CASSEGRGYGYTF. CDR3 DNA: TGCGCCAGCAGTGAGGGGCGCGGGTATGGCTACACCTTC.

J is TRBJ2-1 and V is TRBV5-4, with a possible D match to TRBD1 (6 bases). V was clipped by 1 base and J by 8 bases, with 16 bases between them. CDR3 length: 15 residues. CDR1 and CDR2 from the germline V gene are SGHNT and YYREEE (reference sequence). The CDR3 reads CASSLQSSGAHEQFF. The CDR3 DNA reads as TGTGCCAGCAGCTTGCAAAGTTCAGGGGCACATGAGCAGTTCTTC.

This clone was picked up a small number of times. The chain has TRBV5-1 and TRBJ2-7; 9 bases match TRBD2. The CDR3 length is 15 residues. In germline, CDR1 is SGHRS, CDR2 YFSETQ. Unmatched junction bases numbered 7, after V lost 4 bases and J lost 2 bases. In DNA form, the CDR3 reads TGCGCCAGCAGCCCCCAAGCGGGAGGTCCCTACGAGCAGTACTTC. It yields the protein CASSPQAGGPYEQYF.

The gene calls are TRBV7-9 and TRBJ2-6, with 9 bases matching TRBD1. Germline CDR1 is SEHNR and CDR2 is FQNEAQ (reference sequence). The CDR3 is 16 amino acids. V trimming: 1 base; J trimming: 2 bases; junction bases outside the gene matches: 0. CDR3 amino acids: CASSLGTGAGANVLTF. The CDR3 nucleotides are TGTGCCAGCAGCTTAGGGACAGGGGCTGGGGCCAACGTCCTGACTTTC. The full variable domain, rest sourced from reference TRBV7-9 and TRBJ2-6, is DTGVSQNPRHKITKRGQNVTFRCDPISEHNRLYWYRQTLGQGPEFLTYFQNEAQLEKSRLLSDRFSAERPKGSFSTLEIQRTEQGDSAMYLCASSLGTGAGANVLTFGAGSRLTVL.